A selection of T cell receptor beta chains follows, all from one sample in a study of T cell clonotyping in hematopoietic cell transplantation. Sequenced by immunoSEQ multiplex PCR; TCRdb stores in-frame clones only, minus some. The sample comprises some 3,000 clones, roughly nine tenths of which are singletons, and roughly 9% rests with the top ten. Specimen: PBMCs, collected at the time of graft-versus-host disease after allogeneic stem cell transplant. Receptor source: a male patient between 60 and 69 years old who had an allogeneic stem cell transplant from a related donor, so the T cells may come from the graft donor. Some clones in this sample may be carry-over from other donors' samples. Both conserved end residues are part of each CDR3. A D gene is named only where the DNA matches it firmly. Size is omitted from some rows. Given values are once, few, many or a class for expanded clones.

size	J	V	D	DNA	CDR3
-	TRBJ1-1	TRBV25-1	-	TGTGCCAGCAGTGAGTTCGGTGGGTGGGCTGAAGCTTTCTTT	CASSEFGGWAEAFF
-	TRBJ1-5	TRBV6-1	-	TGTGCCAGCAGGATGGGAGGGATTCAGCCCCAGCATTTT	CASRMGGIQPQHF
-	TRBJ2-3	TRBV5-1	TRBD1	TGCGCCAGCAGCTCCTCCGGGACAGCACCTCAAGATACGCAGTATTTT	CASSSSGTAPQDTQYF
once	TRBJ2-7	TRBV14	TRBD1	TGTGCCAGCAGCCCTGCCGGGACAGAAGCCTACGAGCAGTACTTC	CASSPAGTEAYEQYF
-	TRBJ2-5	TRBV5-1	-	TGCGCCGGCAGCTACCGGGACCAACAAGAGACCCAGTACTTC	CAGSYRDQQETQYF
-	TRBJ1-5	TRBV15	-	TGTGCCACCAGCAGCTCCTGGGGGAGCAATCAGCCCCAGCATTTT	CATSSSWGSNQPQHF
-	TRBJ1-2	TRBV25-1	-	TGTGCCAGCAGTGAGTCATATGGCTACACCTTC	CASSESYGYTF
-	TRBJ1-5	TRBV13	TRBD1	TGTGCCAGCAGCTTGGGACAGGGGAATCAGCCCCAGCATTTT	CASSLGQGNQPQHF
-	TRBJ2-2	TRBV29-1	TRBD2	TGCAGCGTTGGGGAGGGGCGGACCGGGGAGCTGTTTTTT	CSVGEGRTGELFF
-	TRBJ1-3	TRBV25-1	-	TGTGCCAGCAGTGAAGACAGGTTACTCTCTGGAAACACCATATATTTT	CASSEDRLLSGNTIYF
once	TRBJ2-1	TRBV5-1	-	TGCGCCAGCAGCTTGGCGGAGAATGAGCAGTTCTTC	CASSLAENEQFF
-	TRBJ1-1	TRBV4-2	TRBD1	TGTGCCAGCAGCCCTAACTCAGGGGGAAGGACTGAAGCTTTCTTT	CASSPNSGGRTEAFF
-	TRBJ1-6	TRBV11-3	-	TGTGCCAGCAGCTTAGAGGGCGGGAGCTCCTATAATTCACCCCTCCACTTT	CASSLEGGSSYNSPLHF
-	TRBJ2-1	TRBV7-6	TRBD2	TGTGCCAGCAGCTTGGCGGGGGGGCGGAATGAGCAGTTCTTC	CASSLAGGRNEQFF
-	TRBJ1-5	TRBV30	-	TGTGCCTGGAGTGCCCTCAGTGGCAATCAGCCCCAGCATTTT	CAWSALSGNQPQHF
-	TRBJ1-6	TRBV10-3	-	TGTGCCATCAGTGAGTCGAGAGGTTCTAGCTCCTATAATTCACCCCTCCACTTT	CAISESRGSSSYNSPLHF
-	TRBJ1-5	TRBV30	-	TGTGCCTGGTCACGAGAGGGCGAACGCCATCAGCCCCAGCATTTT	CAWSREGERHQPQHF
-	TRBJ2-3	TRBV7-2	-	TGTGCCAGCAGCTTAGCGGGTCCCCAGGGAGATACGCAGTATTTT	CASSLAGPQGDTQYF
-	TRBJ2-2	TRBV27	TRBD1	TGTGCCAGCAGTCTTAGGACAGGGGATGGCGGGGAGCTGTTTTTT	CASSLRTGDGGELFF
-	TRBJ1-5	TRBV7-2	TRBD1	TGTGCCAGCAGCCCACAGGGGTCCAATCAGCCCCAGCATTTT	CASSPQGSNQPQHF
-	TRBJ2-6	TRBV5-6	-	TGTGCCAGCAGCTCCGATCGGGAATATGGGGCCAACGTCCTGACTTTC	CASSSDREYGANVLTF
-	TRBJ1-2	TRBV19	-	TGTGCCAGTAGTAAGGGCTATGGCTACACCTTC	CASSKGYGYTF
few	TRBJ2-1	TRBV2	-	TGTGCCAGCAGTGAAGACTCTGGCGAGCAGTTCTTC	CASSEDSGEQFF
-	TRBJ1-2	TRBV7-3	-	TGTGCCAGCAGCTTAATCGGGGGCGATGGCTACACCTTC	CASSLIGGDGYTF
-	TRBJ1-2	TRBV20-1	-	TGCAGTGCTAGTAATGGGGATGGCTACACCTTC	CSASNGDGYTF
-	TRBJ1-4	TRBV7-6	-	TGTGCCAGCAGCGTACCCCTGTCGGAAGTCGGGACTAATGAAAAACTGTTTTTT	CASSVPLSEVGTNEKLFF
-	TRBJ2-7	TRBV4-2	-	TGTGCCAGCAGCCAAGGTGGGGGAACCTACGAGCAGTACTTC	CASSQGGGTYEQYF
-	TRBJ2-7	TRBV10-1	-	TGCGCCAGCAGTGAAGTGACGGCCACCGGCCACTACGAGCAGTACTTC	CASSEVTATGHYEQYF
-	TRBJ1-1	TRBV30	-	TGTGCCTGGAGCCCTGGGGGCAGCACTGAAGCTTTCTTT	CAWSPGGSTEAFF
-	TRBJ1-2	TRBV19	TRBD1	TGTGCCAGTAGCAAATGGGGGGACAGTCCATTGAGGGGTGATGGCTACACCTTC	CASSKWGDSPLRGDGYTF
-	TRBJ2-7	TRBV7-2	-	TGTGCCAGCAGCTTCGGGGCCGAATACGAGCAGTACTTC	CASSFGAEYEQYF
-	TRBJ1-1	TRBV5-1	TRBD1	TGCGCCAGCAGCTTGGTACAGGGGCCAGCTTTCTTT	CASSLVQGPAFF